This T cell receptor (beta chain) was obtained from a study of blood T cell repertoires in COVID-19. Clones were read by immunoSEQ multiplex PCR, and TCRdb kept only the in-frame ones, dropping some. The sample consists of over 400,000 clones, roughly 85% of them appearing once. This clonotype originated in a woman younger than 45 with active or convalescent COVID-19. The sequenced material came from peripheral blood.

CDR3 sequence reads: CASSLGSANEKLFF. The DNA of the CDR3 is TGCGCCAGCAGCTTGGGCTCAGCTAATGAAAAACTGTTTTTT. This chain links TRBV5-1 with TRBJ1-4, with no clear D. In germline, CDR1 is SGHRS, CDR2 YFSETQ. The ends were cut back, 0 bases at V and 3 bases at J, with 6 bases in the middle. This CDR3 comprises 14 residues.